What follows are 30 T cell receptor beta chains derived from one specimen sequenced in a study of beta chain features in type 1 diabetes. Since all of the isolated RNA was reverse transcribed, expressed TCRB transcripts were what got sequenced. Produced via immunoSEQ multiplex PCR; TCRdb's table is partial and in-frame only. The data contain 200,000 to 250,000 clones, approximately 13% of them singletons. General study findings and limits: TCRB CDR3s from Type 1 diabetes patients were moderately but significantly shorter in all four CD4+ subsets.

What these receptors recognize is not known. Sequenced sample: naive CD4+ T cells from blood. The source is a man younger than 45 with type 1 diabetes.

The genes are TRBV2 and TRBJ1-2; 7 positions match TRBD1. With V trimmed by 4 bases and J by 6 bases, 5 bases remained unmatched. Looked up from germline, CDR1 is SNHLY and CDR2 is FYNNEI. This CDR3 spans 13 amino acids. CDR3 region: CASSGQGSHGYTF. For the CDR3, the DNA is TGTGCCAGCAGTGGACAGGGCTCTCATGGCTACACCTTC.

The V call is TRBV30, the J call TRBJ2-7; a possible D gene is TRBD2 (6 bases). The germline V and J ends were trimmed by 4 bases and 0 bases, with 13 bases remaining between them. The CDR3 extends over 14 amino acids. In germline, CDR1 is GTSNPN, CDR2 SVGIG (reference sequence). CDR3 region: CAWNRNGGSYEQYF. The CDR3, as DNA: TGTGCCTGGAACCGAAACGGGGGCTCCTACGAGCAGTACTTC.

The table lists this clone with a few counts. The chain is built from TRBV28 and TRBJ2-7; maybe TRBD2 (5 bases). CDR1 is MDHEN and CDR2 is SYDVKM in the germline V gene. V was shortened by 6 bases and J by 0 bases, with 12 bases between the two germline ends. The CDR3 consists of 14 residues. The CDR3: CASSPGLNSYEQYF. The CDR3 coding sequence is TGTGCCAGCAGCCCCGGACTCAACTCCTACGAGCAGTACTTC.

J is TRBJ1-5 and V is TRBV7-9; unclear D gene. Germline loops: CDR1 SEHNR, CDR2 FQNEAQ (reference sequence). CDR3 length equals 15 residues. V shed 1 base and J shed 0 bases, with 7 bases lying between them. CDR3 sequence: CASSLGETSNQPQHF. The CDR3 nucleotides read TGTGCCAGCAGCTTAGGGGAGACTAGCAATCAGCCCCAGCATTTT.

This clone has a handful of counts. The chain couples TRBV30 to TRBJ1-5; 10 positions agree with TRBD1. The CDR3 has 15 amino acids. Germline assignment: CDR1 GTSNPN and CDR2 SVGIG (reference sequence). V shed 0 bases, J shed 3 bases, and the junction held 2 bases outside the gene matches. CDR3 in DNA: TGTGCCTGGAGTGTGGGACAGGGGAACAATCAGCCCCAGCATTTT. Translation: CAWSVGQGNNQPQHF.

The rearrangement links TRBV2 to TRBJ2-2; the D gene is possibly TRBD2 (7 bases). Germline V gene sequence: CDR1 SNHLY, CDR2 FYNNEI. The V end was cut by 3 bases, the J end by 6 bases, with 14 bases between. The CDR3 contains 15 residues. The CDR3 bases are TGTGCCAGCAGTGAGGGGAGGGGGAAGCCCGGGGAGCTGTTTTTT. Translation: CASSEGRGKPGELFF.

The chain uses TRBV30 and TRBJ2-7, with 9 bases lining up with TRBD1. V gave up 0 bases and J gave up 7 bases; unmatched junction bases: 7. The CDR3 is made up of 14 amino acids. Germline values: CDR1 GTSNPN, CDR2 SVGIG (reference sequence). The DNA for the CDR3 is TGTGCCTGGAGTGTAGCACAGGGGGCTGGTGAGCAGTACTTC. Amino acids: CAWSVAQGAGEQYF.

This clone was seen a few times. The CDR3 loop reads CASRSGASGRAEAFF. CDR3 nucleotides: TGTGCCAGCAGAAGTGGGGCGAGTGGCCGGGCTGAAGCTTTCTTT. The chain employs TRBV6-5 and TRBJ1-1; TRBD1 is a possible D gene (5 bases). V was trimmed by 6 bases and J by 6 bases, leaving 20 bases between them. In germline, CDR1 is MNHEY, CDR2 SVGAGI. This CDR3 spans 15 amino acids.

This clone was detected only a few times. The chain employs TRBV4-1 and TRBJ1-1; TRBD1 agrees at 7 bases. Trimming removed 1 base from V and 0 bases from J; junction bases left unmatched: 5. This CDR3 is 16 amino acids long. Germline CDR1 and CDR2: MGHRA and YSYEKL. CDR3: CASSQGGGALNTEAFF. The CDR3 region has the DNA TGCGCCAGCAGCCAAGGAGGGGGCGCCTTGAACACTGAAGCTTTCTTT.

The V call is TRBV19, the J call TRBJ2-7, with D perhaps TRBD2 (6 bases). The length of the CDR3 is 15 residues. Germline V gives CDR1 LNHDA, CDR2 SQIVND (reference sequence). Trimming stripped 6 bases from V and 3 bases from J, with 18 bases between. The CDR3 DNA is TGTGCCAGTAGGGGAGCCGGGACTGGTGTCTACGAGCAGTACTTC. It is translated as CASRGAGTGVYEQYF.

This chain connects TRBV18 to TRBJ2-4, with TRBD1 as a possible D gene (6 bases). Between the trimmed V and J ends, which lost 5 bases and 6 bases, there was a span of 11 bases. CDR1 KGHSH and CDR2 LQKENI come from the germline V gene. This CDR3 comprises 13 residues. The CDR3, as DNA: TGTGCCAGCTCAGGGGGCGCGGGAAACATTCAGTACTTC. This encodes CASSGGAGNIQYF. Full variable domain (rest looked up from reference TRBV18 and TRBJ2-4): NAGVMQNPRHLVRRRGQEARLRCSPMKGHSHVYWYRQLPEEGLKFMVYLQKENIIDESGMPKERFSAEFPKEGPSILRIQQVVRGDSAAYFCASSGGAGNIQYFGAGTRLSVL.

V and J are TRBV27 and TRBJ2-1; 9 bases align to TRBD2. This CDR3 contains 15 residues. CDR1 and CDR2 from the germline V gene are MNHEY and SMNVEV (reference sequence). With 3 bases clipped from V and 6 bases from J, the junction kept 6 bases outside the gene matches. CDR3 nucleotides: TGTGCCAGCAGTTTTGCGGGAGGGTCGCGCAATGAGCAGTTCTTC. Translation: CASSFAGGSRNEQFF.

The chain uses TRBV5-1 and TRBJ2-5, with 8 bases matching TRBD2. Losses at the gene ends were 0 bases for V and 5 bases for J; bases not matched to a gene: 9. There are 16 residues in the CDR3. CDR1 is SGHRS, CDR2 YFSETQ, per germline. The CDR3 loop is CASSLVSGSPSETQYF. The CDR3 nucleotides read TGCGCCAGCAGCTTGGTGAGCGGGAGTCCGTCGGAGACCCAGTACTTC.

This clone appeared a few times. The chain combines TRBV30 with TRBJ1-5, with D uncertain. The CDR3 extends over 13 amino acids. CDR1 and CDR2 from the germline V gene are GTSNPN and SVGIG (reference sequence). The V and J ends lost 2 bases and 6 bases respectively, with 11 bases between them. CDR3 sequence reads: CAWSRGDLQPQHF. CDR3 DNA: TGTGCCTGGAGTCGGGGTGACCTTCAGCCCCAGCATTTT.

This clone has just a few counts. J is TRBJ1-2 and V is TRBV6-5, with D unresolved. The CDR3 is 14 amino acids. The V end lost 8 bases, the J end lost 4 bases, and 17 bases lay between the germline ends. The germline CDR1 and CDR2 sequences are MNHEY and SVGAGI. The CDR3 spells CASAPGASLYGYTF. The CDR3 DNA reads TGTGCCAGCGCGCCTGGAGCGAGCCTCTATGGCTACACCTTC.

This clone came up a few times. The chain joins TRBV6-5 to TRBJ1-1, with D perhaps matching TRBD1 (6 bases). The length of the CDR3 is 13 residues. The germline V gene has CDR1 MNHEY and CDR2 SVGAGI. V was shortened by 6 bases and J by 3 bases, with 11 bases between the two germline ends. CDR3 nucleotide sequence: TGTGCCAGCAGCCGGACAGTTTACACTGAAGCTTTCTTT. Translating gives CASSRTVYTEAFF.

This sequence joins TRBV18 and TRBJ2-1, with 8 bases matching TRBD2. Germline CDR1 reads KGHSH; CDR2 reads LQKENI. V gave up 1 base and J gave up 7 bases; unmatched junction bases: 9. CDR3 length equals 16 residues. CDR3 in DNA: TGTGCCAGCTCACCACGTTCCGGGGGGGATAGGAATGAGCAGTTCTTC. Translating it yields CASSPRSGGDRNEQFF.

In nucleotides, the CDR3 is TGCGCCAGCAGCTTGGAGGTCGGGAATTCACCCCTCCACTTT. This encodes CASSLEVGNSPLHF. V usage is TRBV5-1 and J usage is TRBJ1-6, with D hard to call. V was shortened by 0 bases and J by 7 bases, with 8 bases between the two germline ends. The CDR3 extends over 14 amino acids. The germline CDR1 and CDR2 sequences are SGHRS and YFSETQ.

The DNA of the CDR3 is TGTGCCAGCAGTGAATCCGGACACCTCACTGAAGCTTTCTTT. Translation gives CASSESGHLTEAFF. V is TRBV25-1 and J is TRBJ1-1; tentative D call: TRBD1 (5 bases). The CDR3 has 14 residues. Germline V gene sequence: CDR1 MGHDK, CDR2 SYGVNS. V shed 1 base and J shed 4 bases, with 10 bases lying between them.

This rearrangement joins TRBV19 to TRBJ2-7, with TRBD1 as a possible D gene (6 bases). V was shortened by 3 bases and J by 6 bases, with 18 bases between the two germline ends. CDR1 and CDR2 (germline): LNHDA, SQIVND (reference sequence). This CDR3 contains 15 residues. CDR3 bases: TGTGCCAGTAGTATGACGAGGACAGCTAGTCCCGAGCAGTACTTC. It encodes CASSMTRTASPEQYF.

This clone showed up just a few times. The rearrangement links TRBV19 to TRBJ2-3; TRBD2 is a possible D gene (5 bases). Trimming cost V 0 bases and J 2 bases, with 6 bases left between them. Germline V lookup: CDR1 LNHDA, CDR2 SQIVND (reference sequence). This CDR3 contains 14 residues. CDR3 bases: TGTGCCAGTAGTATAGACGGGAACACAGATACGCAGTATTTT. Translated, it gives CASSIDGNTDTQYF.

This clone was picked up a small number of times. This chain links TRBV5-1 with TRBJ2-7; D is uncertain. Germline CDR1 and CDR2: SGHRS and YFSETQ. V lost 7 bases to trimming and J lost 3 bases, with 11 bases between them. The CDR3 consists of 12 residues. CDR3 residues: CASSLNSYEQYF. The CDR3 nucleotides are TGCGCCAGCTCCCTGAATAGCTACGAGCAGTACTTC.

This clone came up a few times. The chain carries TRBV2 and TRBJ1-4; no clear D gene. The V gene lost 4 bases and the J gene lost 8 bases, with 11 bases spanning the gap. Germline lookup yields CDR1 SNHLY and CDR2 FYNNEI. This CDR3 contains 13 residues. This CDR3 reads CASSANTREKLFF. The CDR3 DNA sequence: TGTGCCAGCAGTGCGAATACTAGGGAAAAACTGTTTTTT.

The V gene is TRBV27, the J gene TRBJ2-7, with 8 nucleotides matching TRBD2. V lost 5 bases, J lost 3 bases, and 12 bases stayed unmatched. The germline V gene has CDR1 MNHEY and CDR2 SMNVEV (reference sequence). The CDR3 covers 16 residues. The CDR3 is CASSQIGTSDSYEQYF. DNA of the CDR3: TGTGCCAGCAGTCAAATTGGGACTAGTGATAGCTACGAGCAGTACTTC.

The sample holds a few counts of this clone. The chain uses TRBV5-1 and TRBJ2-1, with 8 positions matching TRBD1. After removal of 7 bases from V and 2 bases from J, the junction contained 5 bases not matched to a gene. The CDR3 extends over 14 amino acids. Germline V gene data show CDR1 as SGHRS and CDR2 as YFSETQ. CDR3 DNA: TGCGCCAGCTACGACAGGGGTCCCTACAATGAGCAGTTCTTC. Translated, it gives CASYDRGPYNEQFF.

This clone has just a few counts. V and J are TRBV29-1 and TRBJ2-1; D is perhaps TRBD1 (5 bases). The CDR3 covers 15 residues. From germline, CDR1 is SQVTM and CDR2 ANQGSEA. Trimming took 8 bases from V and 4 from J, leaving 21 bases between them. The CDR3 protein is CSLIRVGDSYNEQFF. CDR3 coding DNA: TGCAGCCTCATCCGGGTGGGTGACAGTTACAATGAGCAGTTCTTC.

This clone was detected once. This chain links TRBV9 with TRBJ1-1, with D unresolved. Germline-derived CDR1 and CDR2 are SGDLS and YYNGEE. The CDR3 runs 14 residues. Trimming cost V 0 bases and J 5 bases, with 11 bases left between them. The CDR3 spells CASSVDNGGTEAFF. CDR3 DNA sequence: TGTGCCAGCAGCGTAGATAACGGCGGTACTGAAGCTTTCTTT.

The V call is TRBV6-1, the J call TRBJ2-3, with TRBD2 matching over 16 bases. The junction had 2 bases not matched to a gene; V was cut back by 8 bases and J by 3 bases. This CDR3 is built from 15 residues. The germline V gene has CDR1 MNHNS and CDR2 SASEGT. The CDR3 sequence: CASGTSGRETDTQYF. CDR3 nucleotides: TGTGCCAGCGGGACTAGCGGGAGGGAGACAGATACGCAGTATTTT.

The V and J genes are TRBV27 and TRBJ1-5; maybe TRBD1 (5 bases). CDR1 and CDR2 from the germline V gene are MNHEY and SMNVEV (reference sequence). CDR3 length: 17 residues. V shed 0 bases and J shed 2 bases, with 14 bases lying between them. CDR3 region: CASSLSDTTFGNQPQHF. The CDR3 bases are TGTGCCAGCAGTTTATCGGACACCACCTTCGGCAATCAGCCCCAGCATTTT.

The chain is built from TRBV19 and TRBJ2-7; TRBD1 agrees at 10 bases. This CDR3 has 13 residues. The V and J ends lost 11 bases and 5 bases, in that order; junction bases with no gene match: 9. CDR1 and CDR2 from the germline V gene are LNHDA and SQIVND (reference sequence). The CDR3 protein is CAVGRDRGDEQYF. The DNA for the CDR3 is TGTGCCGTGGGCCGGGACAGGGGTGACGAGCAGTACTTC.